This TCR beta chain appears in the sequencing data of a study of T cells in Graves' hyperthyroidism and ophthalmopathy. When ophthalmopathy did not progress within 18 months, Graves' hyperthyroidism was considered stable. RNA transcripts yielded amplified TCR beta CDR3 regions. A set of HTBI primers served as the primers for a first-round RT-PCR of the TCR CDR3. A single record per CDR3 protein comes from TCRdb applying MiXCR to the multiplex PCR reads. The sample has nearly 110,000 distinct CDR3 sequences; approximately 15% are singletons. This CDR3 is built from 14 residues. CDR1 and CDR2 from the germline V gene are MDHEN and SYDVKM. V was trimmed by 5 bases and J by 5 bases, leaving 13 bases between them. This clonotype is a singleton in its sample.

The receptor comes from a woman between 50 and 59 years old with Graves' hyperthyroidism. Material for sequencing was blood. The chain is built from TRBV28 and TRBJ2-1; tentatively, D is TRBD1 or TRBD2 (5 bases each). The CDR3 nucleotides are TGTGCCAGCAGTGGGGGACCGCTTAACAATGAGCAGTTCTTC. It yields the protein CASSGGPLNNEQFF.